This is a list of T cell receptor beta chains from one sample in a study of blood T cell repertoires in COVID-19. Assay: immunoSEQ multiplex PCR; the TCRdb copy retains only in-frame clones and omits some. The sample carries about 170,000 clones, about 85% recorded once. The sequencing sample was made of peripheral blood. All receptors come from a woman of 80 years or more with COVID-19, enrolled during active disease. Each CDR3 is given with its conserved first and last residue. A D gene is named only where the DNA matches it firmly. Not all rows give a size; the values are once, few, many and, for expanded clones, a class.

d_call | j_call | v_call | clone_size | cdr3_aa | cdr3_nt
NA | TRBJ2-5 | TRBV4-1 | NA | CASSQEGGKGKTQYF | TGCGCCAGCAGCCAAGAGGGCGGGAAAGGAAAGACCCAGTACTTC
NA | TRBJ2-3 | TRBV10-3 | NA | CAIRTRDSRFPDTQYF | TGTGCCATCAGGACCCGGGACTCGAGGTTTCCAGATACGCAGTATTTT
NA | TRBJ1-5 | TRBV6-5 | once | CASSIAYQPQHF | TGTGCCAGCAGTATCGCGTATCAGCCCCAGCATTTT
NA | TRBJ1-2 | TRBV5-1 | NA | CASSLDGASMAYTF | TGCGCCAGCAGCTTGGACGGAGCCTCTATGGCTTACACCTTC
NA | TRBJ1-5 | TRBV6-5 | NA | CASSYSAGGQPQHF | TGTGCCAGCAGTTACTCGGCCGGGGGTCAGCCCCAGCATTTT
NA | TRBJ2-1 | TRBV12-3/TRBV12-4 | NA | CASSPRNEQFF | TGTGCCAGCAGCCCCCGGAATGAGCAGTTCTTC
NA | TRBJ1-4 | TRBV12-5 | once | CASGLALASGATNEKLFF | TGTGCTAGTGGTTTGGCTTTGGCCTCGGGGGCAACTAATGAAAAACTGTTTTTT
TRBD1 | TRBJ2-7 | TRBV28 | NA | CASSAGTGSSSYEQYF | TGTGCCAGCAGCGCCGGGACAGGCTCCAGCTCCTACGAGCAGTACTTC
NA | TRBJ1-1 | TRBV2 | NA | CASVRGTEAFF | TGTGCCAGCGTTAGGGGCACTGAAGCTTTCTTT
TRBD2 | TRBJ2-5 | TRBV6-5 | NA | CASSSGGFQETQYF | TGTGCCAGCAGTAGCGGGGGGTTTCAAGAGACCCAGTACTTC
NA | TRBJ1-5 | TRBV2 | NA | CASSDMRQQPQHF | TGTGCCAGCAGTGATATGAGGCAGCAGCCCCAGCATTTT
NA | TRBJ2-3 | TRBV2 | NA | CASSEEARRYF | TGTGCCAGCAGTGAAGAGGCCCGGAGGTATTTT
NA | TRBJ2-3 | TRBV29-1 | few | CSFCPPGGDTQYF | TGCAGCTTTTGCCCTCCCGGGGGAGATACGCAGTATTTT
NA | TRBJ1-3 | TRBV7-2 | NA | CASSLAGVLSGNTIYF | TGTGCCAGCAGCTTGGCAGGGGTTCTCTCTGGAAACACCATATATTTT
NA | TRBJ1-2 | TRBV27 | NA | CASSLWGMRDTRVYGYTF | TGTGCCAGCAGTTTATGGGGAATGAGGGACACGAGGGTCTATGGCTACACCTTC
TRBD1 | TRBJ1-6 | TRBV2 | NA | CASSRENTGGDSPLHF | TGTGCCAGCAGCAGGGAGAATACAGGGGGCGATTCACCCCTCCACTTT
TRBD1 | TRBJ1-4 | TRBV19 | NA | CASSDPARGLEKLFF | TGTGCCAGTAGTGACCCGGCCAGGGGGCTTGAAAAACTGTTTTTT
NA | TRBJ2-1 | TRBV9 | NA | CASSVDSPLSNEQFF | TGTGCCAGCAGCGTCGATAGTCCTCTCTCCAATGAGCAGTTCTTC
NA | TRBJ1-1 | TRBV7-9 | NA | CASSMGEVVPEAFF | TGTGCCAGCAGCATGGGAGAGGTGGTCCCTGAAGCTTTCTTT
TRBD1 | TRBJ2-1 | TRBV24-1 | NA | CATSAHTGDPIGNEQFF | TGTGCCACCAGTGCCCACACAGGGGACCCTATCGGGAATGAGCAGTTCTTC
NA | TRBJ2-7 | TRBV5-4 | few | CASSRDTLYEQYF | TGTGCCAGCAGCCGAGACACTCTTTACGAGCAGTACTTC
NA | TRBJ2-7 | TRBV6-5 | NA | CASTPRPSGLEQYF | TGTGCCAGCACCCCAAGGCCCTCGGGGTTGGAGCAGTACTTC
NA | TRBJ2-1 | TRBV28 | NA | CASITGGTTILSSYNEQFF | TGTGCCAGTATAACCGGCGGGACCACAATACTCAGCTCCTACAATGAGCAGTTCTTC
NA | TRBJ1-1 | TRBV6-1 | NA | CASSEIEATEAFF | TGTGCCAGCAGTGAAATCGAGGCCACTGAAGCTTTCTTT
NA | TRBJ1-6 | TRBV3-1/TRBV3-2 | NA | CASSQRTGSLALHF | TGTGCCAGCAGCCAAAGAACAGGGAGTCTGGCCCTCCACTTT
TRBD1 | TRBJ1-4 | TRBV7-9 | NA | CASSSGTGGEKLFF | TGTGCCAGCAGCTCCGGGACAGGGGGGGAAAAACTGTTTTTT
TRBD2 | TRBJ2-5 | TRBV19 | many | CASSPGLAAKETQYF | TGTGCCAGTAGCCCAGGACTAGCGGCTAAAGAGACCCAGTACTTC
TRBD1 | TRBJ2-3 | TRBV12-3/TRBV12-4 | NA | CASRQGITDTQYF | TGTGCCAGCCGACAGGGGATTACAGATACGCAGTATTTT
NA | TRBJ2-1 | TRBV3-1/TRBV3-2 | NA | CASSQGSSYNEQFF | TGTGCCAGCAGCCAAGGGAGCTCCTACAATGAGCAGTTCTTC
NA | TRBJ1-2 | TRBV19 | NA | CASSARATPEGGYTF | TGTGCCAGTAGTGCAAGGGCCACTCCGGAGGGGGGCTACACCTTC
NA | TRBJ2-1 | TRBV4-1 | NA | CASSQDLGASYNEQFF | TGCGCCAGCAGCCAAGATCTGGGGGCCTCCTACAATGAGCAGTTCTTC
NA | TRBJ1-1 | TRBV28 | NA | CASSTVTPQAFF | TGTGCCAGCAGCACTGTGACACCTCAAGCTTTCTTT
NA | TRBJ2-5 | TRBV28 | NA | CASSLWRAEQETQYF | TGTGCCAGCAGTTTATGGAGGGCGGAACAAGAGACCCAGTACTTC
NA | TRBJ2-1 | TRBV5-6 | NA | CASSSPIGDYNEQFF | TGTGCCAGCAGCTCCCCAATAGGGGACTACAATGAGCAGTTCTTC
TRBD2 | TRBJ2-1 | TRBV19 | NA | CASSIGSAGGYNEQFF | TGTGCCAGTAGTATAGGTTCAGCGGGGGGCTACAATGAGCAGTTCTTC
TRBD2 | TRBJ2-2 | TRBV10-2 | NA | CASSVSGGAPGELFF | TGCGCCAGCAGTGTGAGCGGGGGGGCCCCCGGGGAGCTGTTTTTT
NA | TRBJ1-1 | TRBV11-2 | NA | CASSLGTANTEAFF | TGTGCCAGCAGCTTAGGGACAGCGAACACTGAAGCTTTCTTT
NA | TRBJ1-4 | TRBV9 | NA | CASSVSRDKQWEKLFF | TGTGCCAGCAGCGTTTCCCGGGACAAGCAATGGGAAAAACTGTTTTTT
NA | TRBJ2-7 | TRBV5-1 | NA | CASSLNGVEQYF | TGCGCCAGCAGCTTAAACGGTGTCGAGCAGTACTTC
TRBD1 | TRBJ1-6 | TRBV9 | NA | CASSVGTGPSPLHF | TGTGCCAGCAGCGTGGGGACAGGTCCTTCACCCCTCCACTTT
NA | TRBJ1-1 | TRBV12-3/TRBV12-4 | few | CASSPLPREAFF | TGTGCCAGCAGTCCCCTTCCCCGGGAAGCTTTCTTT
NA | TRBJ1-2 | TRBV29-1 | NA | CSVKKGDTIGYTF | TGCAGCGTTAAAAAGGGGGACACCATTGGCTACACCTTC
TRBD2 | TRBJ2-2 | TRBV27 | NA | CASSLRGANTGELFF | TGTGCCAGCAGTTTGCGGGGGGCCAACACCGGGGAGCTGTTTTTT
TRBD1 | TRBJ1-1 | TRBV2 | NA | CASSGQGDTEAFF | TGTGCCAGCAGTGGACAGGGGGACACTGAAGCTTTCTTT
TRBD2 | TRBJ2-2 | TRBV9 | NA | CASSALGGGVLAGELFF | TGTGCCAGCAGCGCCCTTGGCGGGGGGGTTTTGGCCGGGGAGCTGTTTTTT
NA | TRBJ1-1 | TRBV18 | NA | CASSLGQMISEAFF | TGTGCCAGCTCGCTAGGACAGATGATTTCTGAAGCTTTCTTT
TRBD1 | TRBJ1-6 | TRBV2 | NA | CASTRDRGYNSPLHF | TGTGCCAGCACTAGAGACAGGGGATATAATTCACCCCTCCACTTT
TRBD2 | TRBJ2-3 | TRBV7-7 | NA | CASSLVGLAGDTQYF | TGTGCTAGCAGCTTAGTTGGACTAGCGGGGGATACGCAGTATTTT
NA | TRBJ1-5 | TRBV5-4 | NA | CASSSGGGNQPQHF | TGTGCCAGCAGCTCGGGGGGGGGCAATCAGCCCCAGCATTTT
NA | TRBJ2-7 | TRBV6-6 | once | CASSYSYRGGNEQYF | TGTGCCAGCAGTTACTCCTACAGGGGGGGAAACGAGCAGTACTTC
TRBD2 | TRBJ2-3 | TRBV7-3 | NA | CASSLAGLADTDTQYF | TGTGCCAGCAGCTTAGCGGGACTAGCGGACACAGATACGCAGTATTTT
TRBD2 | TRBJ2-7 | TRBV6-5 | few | CASSYSGGGGEQYF | TGTGCCAGCAGTTACTCGGGGGGGGGAGGGGAGCAGTACTTC